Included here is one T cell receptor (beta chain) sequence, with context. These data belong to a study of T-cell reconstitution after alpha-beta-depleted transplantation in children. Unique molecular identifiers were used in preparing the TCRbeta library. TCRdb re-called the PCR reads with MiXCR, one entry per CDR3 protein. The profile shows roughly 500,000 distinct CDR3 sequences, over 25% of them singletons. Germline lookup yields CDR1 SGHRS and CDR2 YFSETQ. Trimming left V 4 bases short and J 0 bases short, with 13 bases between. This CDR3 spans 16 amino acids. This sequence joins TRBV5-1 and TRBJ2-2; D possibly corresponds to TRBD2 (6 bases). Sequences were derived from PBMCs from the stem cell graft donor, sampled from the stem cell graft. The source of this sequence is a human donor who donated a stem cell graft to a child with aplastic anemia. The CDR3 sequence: CASSPWAGSNTGELFF. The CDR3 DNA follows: TGCGCCAGCAGCCCATGGGCGGGGTCGAACACCGGGGAGCTGTTTTTT.